The T cell receptor (beta chain) under discussion was sequenced for a study of T cell clonality in common variable immunodeficiency. Broader study findings: TCRbeta clonality was increased in CVID versus healthy controls. Authors noted CVID clonality's cause needs subpopulation repertoire sequencing. Compared with controls, CVID subjects had fewer shared TCRbeta clones. In common variable immunodeficiency, TCR beta chains reportedly carried fewer deletions and N-nucleotide insertions.

On this clone itself: Its antigen is not known. The read halts 3 residues ahead of the CDR3 end, with the missing end drawn from the germline J gene.

The germline V gene has CDR1 MNHEY and CDR2 SVGEGT. The CDR3 has 15 residues. The germline V and J ends were trimmed by 0 bases and 8 bases, with 11 bases remaining between them. The protocol was immunoSEQ multiplex PCR, while the TCRdb copy is restricted to in-frame clones and leaves out a portion. Singletons are absent from the sample, which has about 42,000 clones. This clonotype was obtained from a person aged 18 to 70 in good health. The V and J genes are TRBV6-2 or TRBV6-3 and TRBJ1-6, with D possibly TRBD1 on 6 matching bases. The sample was peripheral blood mononuclear cells. Partial CDR3 DNA: TGTGCCAGCAGTTACTCTAGTGGGGGCGATTCACCC. Protein sequence: CASSYSSGGDSP. The whole CDR3 region reads CASSYSSGGDSPLHF.